The T cell receptor beta chain described here comes from a study of blood T cell repertoires in COVID-19. Donors in Cohort 3 counted as recovered after two negative PCRs, clearance, or symptom resolution. This clone appeared a single time. This CDR3 spans 13 amino acids. With V trimmed by 4 bases and J by 5 bases, 3 bases remained unmatched. Germline V gene sequence: CDR1 SGHRS, CDR2 YFSETQ. In the original workflow: Estimates of nucleated cell counts were drawn from the amplification of reference gene primers. Clones were read by immunoSEQ multiplex PCR, and TCRdb kept only the in-frame ones, dropping some. That table gives V, J and clone size, and the DNA gave D and trimming. The table includes around 280,000 clones, approximately 91% detected once.

This receptor was taken from a woman aged 40 to 50 who had recovered from COVID-19. This rearrangement joins TRBV5-1 to TRBJ2-5; 9 bases are a match to TRBD1. Sequenced input: PBMCs or T cells enriched from blood (not recorded which). Written as DNA, the CDR3 is TGCGCCAGCAGCGGGACAGGGAAGGAGACCCAGTACTTC. Protein product: CASSGTGKETQYF.